This entry describes one TCR beta chain. This clone occurred a few times. Its antigen remains unidentified. The CDR3 goes on 3 residues after the read ends, and that part is filled in from the germline J gene. These data originate in a study of T cell clonality in common variable immunodeficiency (dated by TCRdb to 2013 to 2016). The study at large found these results: Patient heterogeneity within the CVID cohort put limits on correlating repertoire features with clinical complications. Reportedly, TCRbeta sequences from CVID had fewer deletions and N-nucleotide insertions, and highly modified clones with 13 or more V deletions were absent from CVID. The authors noted that sequencing repertoires of T cell subpopulations would be needed to clarify what caused the increased clonality in CVID. Fewer TCRbeta clones were shared among CVID subjects than among healthy controls (p < 0.0001). Despite equal DNA input, controls averaged about 81,820 unique sequences per sample versus around 30,000 in CVID samples. TCRbeta clonality was higher in CVID subjects than in healthy controls (t-test p = 0.018), and the increase was most characteristic of about a third of subjects.

Trimming removed 1 base from V and 2 bases from J, leaving 8 bases between the germline ends. Reading from cysteine to phenylalanine, the CDR3 counts 15 amino acids. Sequencing covers 36 bases of the CDR3, shown here with the frame starting at base 1. In the germline V gene, CDR1 corresponds to SNHLY and CDR2 to FYNNEI. Standard criteria, namely reduction of serum IgG, IgA and/or IgM below the normal range together with specific antibody deficiency, were applied for the diagnosis of CVID. There were approximately 46 subjects in the CVID group (roughly 29 male and roughly 15 female), ranging in age from roughly 9 to 64 years, with a mean age of 40. Both CVID patients and healthy controls were predominantly of Caucasian heritage. At the time of study participation, every CVID subject had been on replacement immunoglobulin therapy for one year or longer. No CVID subject was ill or taking immunomodulatory or immunosuppressive medication when blood was collected. Heparinized peripheral whole blood samples of roughly 5 to 8.5 ml were obtained from each donor. Genomic DNA from adults with common variable immune deficiency (CVID) and from healthy adult controls was used to sequence TCRbeta CDR3 repertoires. To isolate peripheral blood mononuclear cells, diluted blood was subjected to density centrifugation over Hypaque 1077 or Ficoll-Paque. Unsorted mononuclear cells served as the source of genomic DNA, which was extracted either by Qiagen column purification or by a centrifugation-based method.

For sequencing, equivalent amounts of genomic DNA were input from CVID and control samples. For every sample, a 60 bp segment covering the rearranged TCRbeta CDR3 region was amplified and then sequenced. The immunoSEQ assay, a bias-corrected multiplex PCR combined with high-throughput sequencing, was used for TCRbeta amplification. Per the original workflow: Every unique nucleotide sequence counted as a clone and was annotated with V, D and J genes, copy number and frequency. Sequences were labeled productive if in frame, and non-productive if out of frame or containing stop codons. As previously described, clonality was calculated on the basis of Shannon's entropy. The predicted amino acid sequences of productive clones were used to derive the mean CDR3 Kyte-Doolittle hydropathy. Using the R hclust function, scaled V gene usage was clustered hierarchically with Manhattan distance and complete linkage. To assess clone sharing by CDR3 amino acid sequence, 12 repertoires per group were resampled over 100 rounds. The repertoires were screened for roughly 70 published EBV-specific TCRbeta sequences and some 250 published CMV-specific TCRbeta sequences. Analysis left out a couple of CVID samples that produced under 10,000 sequences, so roughly 45 CVID repertoires remained. Held by TCRdb, this immuneACCESS table contains in-frame sequences only and omits some clones. Under half of the omission traces to an unresolved V gene where checked; the cause of the rest is unknown. D and trimming come from the DNA, and the V and J calls and clone size come from that table. This sample contains 25,000 to 30,000 clones, none of which is a singleton. Around 3.3% of the sample is held by the ten biggest clonotypes.

The sequencing sample was made of peripheral blood mononuclear cells. The V gene is TRBV2 and the J gene is TRBJ1-4, and possibly TRBD1, on 5 matching bases. The TCR was taken from a human donor with common variable immunodeficiency. Incomplete CDR3 DNA: TGTGCCAGCAGTGAAGAAGGGGTGACTAATGAAAAA. Its protein reads: CASSEEGVTNEK. The whole CDR3 protein is CASSEEGVTNEKLFF.